The T cell receptor (beta chain) under discussion was sequenced for a study of shared clonotypes between healthy human individuals. Study conclusions and caveats: Larger richness was generally estimated for naive than memory subsets. Among a few donors, around 5% of naive CD4 clonotypes were found in common.

The sample holds one count of this clone. No antigen is known for it. Authors' processing steps: ImmunoSEQ junction-only sequences lacked quality scores, so their filtering differed. Here immunoSEQ multiplex PCR was the method, and the copy in TCRdb shows in-frame clones only, minus some. The V and J calls and the clone size are those of that table, but D and trimming were determined from the DNA. The profile shows fewer than 2.5 million clones, 80% to 95% of them singletons. V gave up 6 bases and J gave up 5 bases, with 13 bases separating them. The CDR3 contains 12 residues. Germline V CDR1 and CDR2: SQVTM, ANQGSEA.

This receptor was obtained from a man aged 18 to 29 in good health. Some clones in this sample may be carry-over from other donors' samples. V is TRBV29-1 and J is TRBJ1-2, with D perhaps TRBD1 (6 bases). Input material: naive CD4+ T cells from PBMCs. Indicated subset: CD45RA+ positively selected. CDR3 protein: CSVHTGSYGYTF. In DNA, the CDR3 is TGCAGCGTACATACAGGGTCTTATGGCTACACCTTC. Combining the CDR3 with reference TRBV29-1 and TRBJ1-2 gives the whole variable domain SAVISQKPSRDICQRGTSLTIQCQVDSQVTMMFWYRQQPGQSLTLIATANQGSEATYESGFVIDKFPISRPNLTFSTLTVSNMSPEDSSIYLCSVHTGSYGYTFGSGTRLTVV.